Described below is a single T cell receptor beta chain sequence and its context. Its antigen is as yet unknown. Time point here: new active TB diagnosis, blood taken before or within 7 days of starting treatment. HIV-seronegative South African adults aged 18 years or older had newly diagnosed active tuberculosis. These data come from a study of T cells in tuberculosis. The wider study: Sequenced TCRs come from CD1B-GMM tetramer-binding T cells. Samples predate treatment or fall within its first 7 days.

Measured with immunoSEQ multiplex PCR; TCRdb has only the in-frame clones, and not every one. Of more than 35,000 clones in the sample, less than 95% were seen once. Study-level findings and limits: GMM-specific TCRs were nearer to active tuberculosis alpha repertoires, suggesting expansion.

Germline CDR1 is GTSNPN and CDR2 is SVGIG (reference sequence). The CDR3 runs to 14 residues. The germline V and J ends were trimmed by 5 bases and 0 bases, with 11 bases remaining between them. The V call is TRBV30, the J call TRBJ2-4, with D possibly being TRBD1 (5 bases). The source was PBMCs, collected at tuberculosis diagnosis. The TCR was taken from an adult with tuberculosis. This chain's CDR3 is CAWGAALAKNIQYF. The CDR3 DNA reads as TGTGCCTGGGGGGCCGCTCTAGCCAAAAACATTCAGTACTTC.